This T cell receptor (beta chain) was retrieved from a study of T cell changes during pregnancy in multiple sclerosis. The CDR3 consists of 14 residues. The junction had 5 bases not matched to a gene; V was cut back by 2 bases and J by 5 bases. Germline assignment: CDR1 SNHLY and CDR2 FYNNEI. The table came from immunoSEQ multiplex PCR; TCRdb's copy has only in-frame clones and leaves some out. The sample records 90,000 to 100,000 clones, 92% being singletons. The origin of this receptor is a female donor with multiple sclerosis, enrolled in a pregnancy study. The V gene is TRBV2, the J gene TRBJ1-1; 7 bases align to TRBD1. The source was peripheral blood, collected in the first trimester of pregnancy. CDR3 nucleotides: TGTGCCAGCAGTGAACTCAGGGGGAGGACTGAAGCTTTCTTT. Its translation is CASSELRGRTEAFF.